A selection of T cell receptor beta chains follows, all from one sample in a study of T-cell reconstitution after alpha-beta-depleted transplantation in children. TCRdb re-analysed the PCR reads in MiXCR, keeping a single row per CDR3 protein. The sample yields 400,000 to 500,000 distinct CDR3 sequences, roughly a tenth seen once. The sample consisted of PBMCs from the stem cell graft donor, taken from the stem cell graft. These TCRs come from a human donor who donated a stem cell graft to a child with acute myeloid leukemia. CDR3s include the opening cysteine and the closing phenylalanine or tryptophan. The order of the fields is clone size, J gene, V gene, D gene, CDR3 DNA, CDR3 protein. A D gene is named only where the DNA matches it firmly. For some rows the clone size is stated as once, few or many, or as a class when expanded; others skip it.

size: few; J: TRBJ2-5; V: TRBV7-3; D: -; DNA: TGTGCCAGCAGCTCCACCCCAAAAGAGACCCAGTACTTC; CDR3: CASSSTPKETQYF
size: few; J: TRBJ2-1; V: TRBV2; D: TRBD2; DNA: TGTGCCAGCCCCACCCCACTAGCGGGGGGTTACAATGAGCAGTTCTTC; CDR3: CASPTPLAGGYNEQFF
size: -; J: TRBJ1-6; V: TRBV21-1; D: -; DNA: TGTGCCAGCAGCAAAGCCGAGGACAGTAATTCACCCCTCCACTTT; CDR3: CASSKAEDSNSPLHF
size: many; J: TRBJ2-3; V: TRBV7-2; D: TRBD2; DNA: TGTGCCAGCAGCCGACGCGGAGGACTAGACTTCACAGATACGCAGTATTTT; CDR3: CASSRRGGLDFTDTQYF
size: many; J: TRBJ2-3; V: TRBV6-2/TRBV6-3; D: TRBD1; DNA: TGTGCCAGCAGTTACTCCAGATTGCTTCGGGACAGGGGGAGCACAGATACGCAGTATTTT; CDR3: CASSYSRLLRDRGSTDTQYF
size: many; J: TRBJ2-7; V: TRBV7-8; D: TRBD2; DNA: TGTGCCAGCAGCTTAATTAATGCACTAGCGGGAGCAGGGCTCGAGCAGTACTTC; CDR3: CASSLINALAGAGLEQYF
size: -; J: TRBJ1-4; V: TRBV7-2; D: TRBD1; DNA: TGTGCCAGCAGCCGAAACTCAGGGGGCGGTAATGAAAAACTGTTTTTT; CDR3: CASSRNSGGGNEKLFF
size: few; J: TRBJ2-7; V: TRBV27; D: TRBD2; DNA: TGTGCCAGCACTAGCGGAACCTACGAGCAGTACTTC; CDR3: CASTSGTYEQYF
size: few; J: TRBJ1-2; V: TRBV5-1; D: -; DNA: TGCGCCAGCAGCGTATCAGCCGAAAACTATGGCTACACCTTC; CDR3: CASSVSAENYGYTF
size: once; J: TRBJ2-3; V: TRBV7-6; D: -; DNA: TGTGCCAGCAGCGAACCGGGACCGTCTAGCACAGATACGCAGTATTTT; CDR3: CASSEPGPSSTDTQYF
size: few; J: TRBJ1-2; V: TRBV7-9; D: TRBD1; DNA: TGTGCCAGCAGCTTATCGGAGAAACAGGGGATGGATGGCTACACCTTC; CDR3: CASSLSEKQGMDGYTF
size: few; J: TRBJ2-2; V: TRBV29-1; D: -; DNA: TGCAGCGTGACTCAAGAAGCGACCGGGGAGCTGTTTTTT; CDR3: CSVTQEATGELFF
size: -; J: TRBJ2-1; V: TRBV3-1; D: -; DNA: TGTGCCAGCAGCCAAGATCTCAATTCCTACAATGAGCAGTTCTTC; CDR3: CASSQDLNSYNEQFF
size: few; J: TRBJ2-1; V: TRBV20-1; D: TRBD2; DNA: TGCAGTGCTAGACCCCTAGCGGATGAGCAGTTCTTC; CDR3: CSARPLADEQFF
size: few; J: TRBJ1-4; V: TRBV20-1; D: -; DNA: TGCAGTGCGGTTAGGGTTTCGGCTAATGAAAAACTGTTTTTT; CDR3: CSAVRVSANEKLFF
size: -; J: TRBJ1-1; V: TRBV15; D: -; DNA: TGTGCCACCAGCTTTAGACACCCGAACACTGAAGCTTTCTTT; CDR3: CATSFRHPNTEAFF
size: -; J: TRBJ2-5; V: TRBV28; D: -; DNA: TGTGCCGCAGCCTCAGGGGCGGGAGAGACCCAGTACTTC; CDR3: CAAASGAGETQYF
size: many; J: TRBJ1-5; V: TRBV15; D: -; DNA: TGTGCCACCAGCAGATCGACAGCGCCCAATCAGCCCCAGCATTTT; CDR3: CATSRSTAPNQPQHF
size: once; J: TRBJ2-3; V: TRBV12-3/TRBV12-4; D: TRBD1; DNA: TGTGCCAGCAGTAAGGCCGGGACAGGGGGGGATACGCAGTATTTT; CDR3: CASSKAGTGGDTQYF
size: -; J: TRBJ2-5; V: TRBV7-9; D: -; DNA: TGTGCCAGCAGCTTGGGACTCCAGTACCAAGAGACCCAGTACTTC; CDR3: CASSLGLQYQETQYF
size: few; J: TRBJ1-1; V: TRBV6-1; D: TRBD1; DNA: TGTGCCAGCAGTGACCCGGACAGGGGATGGGGCACTGAAGCTTTCTTT; CDR3: CASSDPDRGWGTEAFF
size: many; J: TRBJ2-5; V: TRBV5-1; D: -; DNA: TGCGCCAGCAGCTCGACACCCCGCCCCCGGGAGACCCAGTACTTC; CDR3: CASSSTPRPRETQYF
size: many; J: TRBJ1-2; V: TRBV3-1; D: -; DNA: TGTGCCAGCAGCTCGACAGCCTTTAACTATGGCTACACCTTC; CDR3: CASSSTAFNYGYTF